The clone carrying this TCR beta chain is labeled as medium-sized (0.01 to 0.1%). The V end was cut by 3 bases, the J end by 1 base, with 7 bases between. The CDR3 totals 13 residues. Looked up from germline, CDR1 is DFQATT and CDR2 is SNEGSKA (reference sequence). These data come from a study of neurological immune-mediated disorders. From the 5' RACE reads, TCRdb called clonotypes with MiXCR, one entry per CDR3 protein. The sample lists about 74,000 distinct CDR3 sequences; approximately 5.2% were seen once. This TCR derives from a man between 18 and 29 years old with multiple sclerosis. The specimen was PBMCs. J is TRBJ1-5 and V is TRBV20-1; D ambiguous. CDR3 loop: CSASDESNQPQHF. The CDR3 nucleotides read TGCAGTGCTAGTGATGAAAGCAATCAGCCCCAGCATTTT.